The T cell receptor beta chain under discussion was sequenced for a study of cytomegalovirus exposure and HLA in healthy donors. Findings and caveats of the study: No immune exposure information besides CMV serostatus was available. According to the study, roughly 180 TCR beta chains were cytomegalovirus-associated.

About this clone itself: Its antigen is as yet unknown.

PCR amplification relied on 60 Vbeta primers (plus 13 Jbeta primers). Repertoires were generated with immunoSEQ multiplex PCR, while TCRdb's copy carries only in-frame clones and drops some. The sample lists roughly 200,000 clones, about 80% occurring once. Trimming shortened V by 3 bases and J by 2 bases, and 11 bases separated the two germline ends. CDR1 MNHEY and CDR2 SMNVEV come from the germline V gene (reference sequence). There are 14 residues in the CDR3. Sequenced input: PBMCs. The chain carries TRBV27 and TRBJ2-7, with D perhaps TRBD1 (5 bases). The sequence derives from a man aged 25-40 years in good health and CMV-seronegative. CDR3 loop: CASSLSDSAYEQYF. The CDR3 bases are TGTGCCAGCAGTTTGAGTGACAGCGCCTACGAGCAGTACTTC.